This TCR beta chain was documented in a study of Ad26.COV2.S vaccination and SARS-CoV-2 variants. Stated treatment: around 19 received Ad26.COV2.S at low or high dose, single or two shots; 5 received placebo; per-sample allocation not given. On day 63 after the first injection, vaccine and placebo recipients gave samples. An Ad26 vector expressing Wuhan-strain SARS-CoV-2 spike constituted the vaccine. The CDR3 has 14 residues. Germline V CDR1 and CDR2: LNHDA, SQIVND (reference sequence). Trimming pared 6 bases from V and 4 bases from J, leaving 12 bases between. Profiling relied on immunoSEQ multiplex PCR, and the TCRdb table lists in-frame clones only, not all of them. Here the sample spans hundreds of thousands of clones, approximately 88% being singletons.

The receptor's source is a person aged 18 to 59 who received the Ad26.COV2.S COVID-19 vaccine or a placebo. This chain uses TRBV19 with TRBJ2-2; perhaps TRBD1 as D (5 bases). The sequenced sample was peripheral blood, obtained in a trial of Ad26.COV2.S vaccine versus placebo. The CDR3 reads CASSPRQSTGELFF. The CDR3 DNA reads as TGTGCCAGTAGCCCTAGACAGTCCACCGGGGAGCTGTTTTTT. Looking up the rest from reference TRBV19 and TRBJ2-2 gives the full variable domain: DGGITQSPKYLFRKEGQNVTLSCEQNLNHDAMYWYRQDPGQGLRLIYYSQIVNDFQKGDIAEGYSVSREKKESFPLTVTSAQKNPTAFYLCASSPRQSTGELFFGEGSRLTVL.